The 21 T cell receptor beta chains below were found in one sample sequenced in a study of radiation and T cells in renal cell carcinoma. Time point given: blood 2 weeks post-SBRT. Documented treatment: 15 Gy SBRT to primary tumor, nephrectomy 4 weeks later. Profiled with immunoSEQ multiplex PCR; TCRdb holds only in-frame clones, not every one. The repertoire includes some 120,000 clones, about 81% of them detected once, and approximately 2% sits in the top ten. Specimen: blood, collected from a patient whose treatment included radiotherapy and nephrectomy. These receptors originate from a woman in her sixties or seventies with renal cell carcinoma.

The chain carries TRBV6-6 and TRBJ1-1; TRBD1 might be the D (6 bases). The CDR3 runs to 13 residues. Germline CDR1 MNHNY, CDR2 SVGAGI (reference sequence). The V and J ends lost 2 bases and 8 bases respectively, with 12 bases between them. The chain's CDR3 is CASSYGGPPEAFF. In DNA, the CDR3 is TGTGCCAGCAGTTACGGGGGCCCTCCAGAAGCTTTCTTT.

V gene TRBV5-4 combines with J gene TRBJ2-7; TRBD1 matches at 7 bases. This CDR3 contains 14 residues. J lost 5 bases, V lost 3 bases, and 8 bases had no gene match. Germline CDR1 and CDR2: SGHNT and YYREEE (reference sequence). Written as DNA, the CDR3 is TGTGCCAGCAGCTCACTGACAGGGCGGAACGAGCAGTACTTC. It codes for CASSSLTGRNEQYF.

The V call is TRBV6-5, the J call TRBJ1-6; D gene ambiguous. V lost 6 bases, J lost 7 bases, and 16 bases lay in between. The CDR3 covers 15 residues. The V gene's germline CDR1 is MNHEY and CDR2 SVGAGI. CDR3 amino acids: CASRPPSYLNSPLHF. In DNA form, the CDR3 reads TGTGCCAGCAGACCCCCGAGCTACCTGAATTCACCCCTCCACTTT.

The V gene is TRBV2, the J gene TRBJ2-7; D gene unclear. The ends were cut back, 3 bases at V and 4 bases at J, with 16 bases in the middle. CDR3 length: 15 residues. Germline assignment: CDR1 SNHLY and CDR2 FYNNEI. CDR3 DNA: TGTGCCAGCAGTGACCCCCACGGTGGGTCTTACGAGCAGTACTTC. Amino acids: CASSDPHGGSYEQYF.

With regard to this clone: Other DNA sequences in the sample encode the same CDR3. The chain couples TRBV19 to TRBJ1-1; D call uncertain. The V gene's germline CDR1 is LNHDA and CDR2 SQIVND (reference sequence). V was trimmed by 3 bases and J by 4 bases, leaving 6 bases between them. This CDR3 is built from 12 residues. CDR3: CASSIRGTEAFF. CDR3 DNA sequence: TGTGCCAGTAGTATTCGTGGCACTGAAGCTTTCTTT.

The V and J genes are TRBV5-1 and TRBJ2-5; possible D gene TRBD1, 6 bases. With the DNA end fitting TRBJ2-7 better, the J assignment may be wrong. This CDR3 is built from 13 residues. Germline CDR1 and CDR2: SGHRS and YFSETQ. The CDR3 spells CASSGQLSYEQYF. The CDR3, as DNA: TGCGCCAGCAGCGGACAGCTATCCTACGAGCAGTACTTC.

The chain couples TRBV5-1 to TRBJ2-7; the D gene is possibly TRBD1 (5 bases). Trimming took 3 bases from V and 5 from J, leaving 9 bases between them. The CDR3 loop spans 12 amino acids. The V gene's germline CDR1 is SGHRS and CDR2 YFSETQ. This CDR3 is CASSSGKHEQYF. CDR3 coding DNA: TGCGCCAGCAGCTCAGGGAAGCACGAGCAGTACTTC.

The chain carries TRBV2 and TRBJ2-6, with 7 bases lining up with TRBD1. CDR3 size: 16 residues. The V gene end was trimmed by 6 bases and the J gene end by 1 base; junction bases not matched to a gene: 6. Germline-derived CDR1 and CDR2 are SNHLY and FYNNEI. Here the CDR3 DNA reads TGTGCCAGCAGCCCGGGACAGAATTCTGGGGCCAACGTCCTGACTTTC. This gives the protein CASSPGQNSGANVLTF.

The chain combines TRBV5-8 with TRBJ1-2, with TRBD1 identical over 7 bases. Per germline, CDR1 SGHTS and CDR2 YDEGEE. The CDR3 has 14 amino acids. The trim removed 4 bases at V and 3 bases at J, leaving 6 bases unmatched. In nucleotides, the CDR3 is TGTGCCAGCAGCGTGACAGGGTTCGACTATGGCTACACCTTC. It specifies CASSVTGFDYGYTF.

The chain joins TRBV6-1 to TRBJ1-2; no clear D gene. The CDR3 consists of 14 residues. The germline V gene encodes CDR1 MNHNS and CDR2 SASEGT. V was shortened by 3 bases and J by 5 bases, with 13 bases between the two germline ends. CDR3 sequence: CASSDPDLAYGYTF. For the CDR3, the DNA is TGTGCCAGCAGTGATCCCGACCTCGCTTATGGCTACACCTTC.

A note on this clone: The germline gene is not matched at one end of the junction; a read error may be the cause. The chain is built from TRBV7-7 and TRBJ1-3; TRBD1 might be the D (5 bases). The CDR3 extends over 16 amino acids. Germline V lookup: CDR1 SSHAT, CDR2 FNYEAQ (reference sequence). CDR3 in amino acids: CASSLAGPHSGNTIYF. The CDR3 region has the DNA TGTGCTAGCAGCTTAGCGGGACCGCACTCTGGAAACACCATATATTTT.

The chain carries TRBV7-9 and TRBJ2-2; D unclear. The germline V gene has CDR1 SEHNR and CDR2 FQNEAQ (reference sequence). V lost 5 bases to trimming and J lost 0 bases, with 10 bases between them. The CDR3 covers 15 residues. The CDR3 sequence is CASSRSLSNTGELFF. DNA for the CDR3: TGTGCCAGCAGCCGCTCGCTTTCGAACACCGGGGAGCTGTTTTTT.

This clone was observed a few times. The chain couples TRBV7-9 to TRBJ2-1, with D perhaps TRBD1 (6 bases). The CDR3 loop spans 16 amino acids. The germline gives CDR1 SEHNR, CDR2 FQNEAQ (reference sequence). The V end was cut by 5 bases, the J end by 3 bases, with 17 bases between. CDR3 protein: CASSTFTGQSYNEQFF. Written as DNA, the CDR3 is TGTGCCAGCAGCACCTTTACGGGACAAAGCTACAATGAGCAGTTCTTC.

J is TRBJ2-6 and V is TRBV5-1, with D possibly being TRBD1 (6 bases). The ends were cut back, 8 bases at V and 0 bases at J, with 12 bases in the middle. The CDR3 runs 15 residues. Germline V gives CDR1 SGHRS, CDR2 YFSETQ. CDR3 amino acids: CASCAGVSGANVLTF. The DNA of the CDR3 is TGCGCCAGTTGCGCAGGGGTCTCTGGGGCCAACGTCCTGACTTTC.

The V and J genes are TRBV27 and TRBJ2-2; a possible D gene is TRBD1 (6 bases). V lost 5 bases and J lost 3, with 22 bases in between. Germline CDR1 reads MNHEY; CDR2 reads SMNVEV (reference sequence). The CDR3 spans 18 residues. The CDR3 DNA follows: TGTGCCAGCAGTGTAAGTTCGGACAGAAAAGGGGACACCGGGGAGCTGTTTTTT. It translates to CASSVSSDRKGDTGELFF.

V gene TRBV4-1 combines with J gene TRBJ1-4; 7 bases are a match to TRBD1. The V gene end was trimmed by 5 bases and the J gene end by 5 bases; junction bases not matched to a gene: 14. Germline values: CDR1 MGHRA, CDR2 YSYEKL. CDR3 length: 17 amino acids. The CDR3 DNA sequence: TGCGCCAGCAGCTTAGGGAGCGCCCGGGACAGAAATGAAAAACTGTTTTTT. Protein: CASSLGSARDRNEKLFF.

The rearrangement uses TRBV19 and TRBJ1-5; TRBD1 matches 8 bases. Per the germline V gene, CDR1 is LNHDA and CDR2 is SQIVND (reference sequence). This CDR3 has 17 residues. V lost 8 bases and J lost 0; bases outside the gene matches: 12. CDR3: CASRSDRGGSSNQPQHF. Written as DNA, the CDR3 is TGTGCCAGTCGTTCTGACAGGGGAGGGAGTAGCAATCAGCCCCAGCATTTT.

As regards this clone: The junction departs from germline at one end; a sequencing error may be responsible. The chain employs TRBV7-7 and TRBJ2-7; unclear D gene. CDR3 length: 14 residues. Germline CDR1 reads SSHAT; CDR2 reads FNYEAQ (reference sequence). The CDR3 protein is CASSFSDNVNEQYF. In nucleotides, the CDR3 is TGTGCTAGCAGCTTTAGTGACAACGTAAACGAGCAGTACTTC.

Concerning this clone itself: The same CDR3 is also encoded by other DNA sequences in this sample. The chain joins TRBV6-5 to TRBJ1-4; D unclear. The CDR3 contains 11 residues. Trimming left V 5 bases short and J 5 bases short, with 3 bases between. Germline V gene data show CDR1 as MNHEY and CDR2 as SVGAGI. CDR3 loop: CASSVNEKLFF. In DNA form, the CDR3 reads TGTGCCAGCAGTGTGAATGAAAAACTGTTTTTT.

V is TRBV9 and J is TRBJ2-3; 8 bases fit TRBD2. This CDR3 contains 16 residues. V dropped 0 bases and J dropped 2; count of bases not matched to a gene: 5. Germline CDR1 SGDLS, CDR2 YYNGEE. The CDR3 DNA reads as TGTGCCAGCAGCGTAGTTGGTAGCGGGGCCACAGATACGCAGTATTTT. It is translated as CASSVVGSGATDTQYF.

The chain uses TRBV27 and TRBJ2-1; TRBD2 might be the D (6 bases). V was pared by 6 bases and J by 0 bases, with 15 bases between. CDR3 length: 16 residues. Germline CDR1 is MNHEY and CDR2 is SMNVEV (reference sequence). The CDR3 region is CASRSSLGGSYNEQFF. In DNA, the CDR3 is TGTGCCAGCAGAAGTTCATTGGGGGGCTCCTACAATGAGCAGTTCTTC.